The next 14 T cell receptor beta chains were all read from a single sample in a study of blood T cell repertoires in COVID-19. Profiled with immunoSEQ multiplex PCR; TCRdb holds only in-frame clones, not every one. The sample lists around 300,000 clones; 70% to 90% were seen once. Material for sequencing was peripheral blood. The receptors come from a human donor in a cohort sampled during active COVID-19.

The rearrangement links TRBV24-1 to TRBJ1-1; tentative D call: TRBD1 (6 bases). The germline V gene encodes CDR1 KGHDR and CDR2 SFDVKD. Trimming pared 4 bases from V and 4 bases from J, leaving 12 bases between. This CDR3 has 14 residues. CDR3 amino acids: CATSEGGGSTEAFF. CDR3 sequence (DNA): TGTGCCACCAGTGAAGGGGGTGGCAGCACTGAAGCTTTCTTT.

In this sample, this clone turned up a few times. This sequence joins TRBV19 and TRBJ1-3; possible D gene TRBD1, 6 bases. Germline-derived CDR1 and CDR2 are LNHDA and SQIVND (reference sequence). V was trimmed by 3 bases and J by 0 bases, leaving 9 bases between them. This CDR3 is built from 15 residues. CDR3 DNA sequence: TGTGCCAGTAGTATTGGACAGACCTCTGGAAACACCATATATTTT. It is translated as CASSIGQTSGNTIYF.

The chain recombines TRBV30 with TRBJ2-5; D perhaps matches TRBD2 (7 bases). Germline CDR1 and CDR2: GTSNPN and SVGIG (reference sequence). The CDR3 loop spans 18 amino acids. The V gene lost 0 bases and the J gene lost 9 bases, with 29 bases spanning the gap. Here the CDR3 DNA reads TGTGCCTGGAGTGTACAGGCAAAACAGGGAGGACAAGGGAGGGCCCAGTACTTC. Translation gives CAWSVQAKQGGQGRAQYF.

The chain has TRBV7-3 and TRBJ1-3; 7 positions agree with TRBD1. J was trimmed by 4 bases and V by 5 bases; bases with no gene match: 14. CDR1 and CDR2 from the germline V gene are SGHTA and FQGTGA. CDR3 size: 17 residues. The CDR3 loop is CASSPRTGSLWGNTIYF. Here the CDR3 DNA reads TGTGCCAGCAGCCCCAGGACAGGAAGCCTCTGGGGAAACACCATATATTTT.

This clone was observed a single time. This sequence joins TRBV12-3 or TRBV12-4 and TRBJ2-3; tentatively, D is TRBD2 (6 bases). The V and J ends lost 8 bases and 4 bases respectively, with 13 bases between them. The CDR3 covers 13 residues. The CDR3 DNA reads TGTGCCAGCGCCCCCAGACTAGCAGATACGCAGTATTTT. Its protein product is CASAPRLADTQYF.

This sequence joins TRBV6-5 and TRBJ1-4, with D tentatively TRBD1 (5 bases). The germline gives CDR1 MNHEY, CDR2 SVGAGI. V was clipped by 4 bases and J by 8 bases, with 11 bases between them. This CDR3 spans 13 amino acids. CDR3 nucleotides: TGTGCCAGCAGTTTAGACAGAACCGAAAAACTGTTTTTT. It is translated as CASSLDRTEKLFF.

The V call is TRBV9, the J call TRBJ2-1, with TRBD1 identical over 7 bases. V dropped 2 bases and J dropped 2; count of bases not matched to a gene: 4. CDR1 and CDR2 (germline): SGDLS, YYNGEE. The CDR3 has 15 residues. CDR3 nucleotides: TGTGCCAGCAGCGTGACGGACAGGACCTACAATGAGCAGTTCTTC. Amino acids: CASSVTDRTYNEQFF.

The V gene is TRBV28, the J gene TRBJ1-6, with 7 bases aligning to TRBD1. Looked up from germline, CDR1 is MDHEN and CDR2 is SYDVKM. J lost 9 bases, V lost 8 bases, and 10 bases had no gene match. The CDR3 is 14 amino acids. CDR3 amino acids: CASAPQGVGSPLHF. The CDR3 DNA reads TGTGCCAGCGCCCCCCAGGGGGTTGGTTCACCCCTCCACTTT.

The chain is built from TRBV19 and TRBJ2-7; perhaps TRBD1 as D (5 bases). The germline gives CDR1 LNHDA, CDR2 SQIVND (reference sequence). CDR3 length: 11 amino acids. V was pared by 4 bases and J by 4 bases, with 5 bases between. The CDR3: CASSNRYEQYF. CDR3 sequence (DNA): TGTGCCAGTAGTAACAGGTACGAGCAGTACTTC.

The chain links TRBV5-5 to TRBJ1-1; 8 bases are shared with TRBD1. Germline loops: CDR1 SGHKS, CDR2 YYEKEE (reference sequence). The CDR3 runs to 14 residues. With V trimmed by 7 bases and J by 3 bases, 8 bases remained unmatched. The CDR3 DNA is TGTGCCAGCTTTCAGGGGGCGAGGGACACTGAAGCTTTCTTT. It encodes CASFQGARDTEAFF.

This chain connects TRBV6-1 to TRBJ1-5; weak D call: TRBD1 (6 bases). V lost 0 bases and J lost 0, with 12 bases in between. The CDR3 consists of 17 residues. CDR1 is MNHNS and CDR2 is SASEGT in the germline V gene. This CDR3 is CASSEALYRDSNQPQHF. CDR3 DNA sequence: TGTGCCAGCAGTGAAGCGCTGTACAGGGATAGCAATCAGCCCCAGCATTTT.

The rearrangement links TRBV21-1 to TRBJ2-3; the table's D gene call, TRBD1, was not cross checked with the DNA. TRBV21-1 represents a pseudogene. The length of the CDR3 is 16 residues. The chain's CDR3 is CASSKQDRGNWDTQYF. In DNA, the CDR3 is TGTGCCAGCAGCAAGCAAGACAGGGGGAACTGGGATACGCAGTATTTT.

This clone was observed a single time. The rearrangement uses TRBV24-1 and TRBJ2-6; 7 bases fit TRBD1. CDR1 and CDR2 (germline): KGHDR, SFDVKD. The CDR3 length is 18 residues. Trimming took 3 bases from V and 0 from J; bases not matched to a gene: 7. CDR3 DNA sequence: TGTGCCACCAGTGATCCAACAGGGGCCGACTCTGGGGCCAACGTCCTGACTTTC. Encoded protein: CATSDPTGADSGANVLTF.

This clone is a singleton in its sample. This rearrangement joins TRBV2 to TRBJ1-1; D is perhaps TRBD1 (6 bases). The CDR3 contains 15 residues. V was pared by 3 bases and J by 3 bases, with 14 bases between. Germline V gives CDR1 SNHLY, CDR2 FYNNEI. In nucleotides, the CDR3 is TGTGCCAGCAGTGATCAGGGGCTTGGGGACACTGAAGCTTTCTTT. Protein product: CASSDQGLGDTEAFF.